This entry describes one T cell receptor (beta chain). The age range of participants was 18 to 89 years, with residence in about two dozen US areas. Original handling: Estimates of nucleated cell counts were drawn from the amplification of reference gene primers. Clones were sequenced by immunoSEQ multiplex PCR, and TCRdb holds only the in-frame ones, with some missing. D and trimming come from the DNA, and the V and J calls and clone size come from that table. Altogether approximately 240,000 clones are present, about 90% being singletons, with the ten largest covering about 6%. This entry is derived from a study of blood T cell repertoires in COVID-19. Study as a whole: Some COVID-19 samples were acute and others convalescent; all came from the United States, Italy and Spain. PBMCs, B-cell-depleted T cells, or T cells provided the cDNA or gDNA that made up the material.

The germline gives CDR1 LGHDT, CDR2 YNNKEL (reference sequence). The CDR3 spans 17 residues. Trimming removed 3 bases from V and 1 base from J; junction bases left unmatched: 8. The clonotype originates from a woman aged 25 to 39 with acute COVID-19. The chain joins TRBV3-1 (or the pseudogene TRBV3-2) to TRBJ2-1, with 8 bases matching TRBD2. The sequenced sample was PBMCs or T cells enriched from blood (not recorded which). The DNA of the CDR3 is TGTGCCAGCAGCCAGCGCGTTAGCGGGGTTTCCTACAATGAGCAGTTCTTC. Residues: CASSQRVSGVSYNEQFF.